A selection of T cell receptor beta chains follows, all from one sample in a study of graft-versus-host responses after intestinal transplantation. The protocol was immunoSEQ multiplex PCR, while the TCRdb copy is restricted to in-frame clones and leaves out a portion. This repertoire shows 77,000 or so clones, about 90% found once; its top ten account for roughly 0.7%. The source material was PBMCs, sampled 98 days after intestinal transplantation. The receptors derive from a human patient who received an intestinal transplant, so some T cells may come from the graft donor. Each CDR3 is given with its conserved first and last residue.

cdr3_length: 15; v_call: TRBV6-5; cdr3_aa: CASSGGTTGNGELFF
cdr3_length: 15; v_call: TRBV28; cdr3_aa: CASSSSGAPGHEAFF
cdr3_length: 14; v_call: TRBV6-7; cdr3_aa: CASSYSGRPYGYTF
cdr3_length: 17; v_call: TRBV5-7; cdr3_aa: CASSLSLAGGEGYEQYF
cdr3_length: 14; v_call: TRBV2; cdr3_aa: CASSRSGANNEQFF
cdr3_length: 15; v_call: TRBV9; cdr3_aa: CASSVLADLQETQYF
cdr3_length: 16; v_call: TRBV28; cdr3_aa: CASSPPTSGRANEQFF
cdr3_length: 12; v_call: TRBV7-2; cdr3_aa: CASSLWTGEAFF
cdr3_length: 15; v_call: TRBV5-4; cdr3_aa: CASSLAWRQGETQYF
cdr3_length: 15; v_call: TRBV5-1; cdr3_aa: CASSAGDRASEKLFF
cdr3_length: 14; v_call: TRBV6-5; cdr3_aa: CASSYRDRNTEAFF
cdr3_length: 12; v_call: TRBV2; cdr3_aa: CASGGRTYEQYF
cdr3_length: 16; v_call: TRBV7-6; cdr3_aa: CASSSTTSGSTDTQYF